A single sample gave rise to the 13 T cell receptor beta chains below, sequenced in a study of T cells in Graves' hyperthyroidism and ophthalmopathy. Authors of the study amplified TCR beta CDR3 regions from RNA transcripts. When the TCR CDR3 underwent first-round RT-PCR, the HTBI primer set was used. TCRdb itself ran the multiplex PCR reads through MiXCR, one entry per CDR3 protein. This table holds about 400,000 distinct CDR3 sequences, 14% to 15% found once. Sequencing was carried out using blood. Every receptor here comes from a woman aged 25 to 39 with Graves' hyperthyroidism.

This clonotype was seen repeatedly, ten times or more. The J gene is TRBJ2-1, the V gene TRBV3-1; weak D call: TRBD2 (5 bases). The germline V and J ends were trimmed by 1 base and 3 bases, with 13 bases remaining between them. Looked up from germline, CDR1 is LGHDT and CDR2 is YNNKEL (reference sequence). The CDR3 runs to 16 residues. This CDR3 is CASSQVASYDYNEQFF. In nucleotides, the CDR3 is TGTGCCAGCAGCCAAGTAGCTAGCTATGACTACAATGAGCAGTTCTTC.

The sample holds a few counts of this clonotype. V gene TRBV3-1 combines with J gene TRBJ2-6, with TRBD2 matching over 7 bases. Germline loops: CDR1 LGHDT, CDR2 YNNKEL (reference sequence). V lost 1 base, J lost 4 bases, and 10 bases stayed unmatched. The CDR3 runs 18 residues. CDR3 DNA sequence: TGTGCCAGCAGCCAAGGATGGGCGGGAGATTCAGGGGCCAACGTCCTGACTTTC. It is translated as CASSQGWAGDSGANVLTF.

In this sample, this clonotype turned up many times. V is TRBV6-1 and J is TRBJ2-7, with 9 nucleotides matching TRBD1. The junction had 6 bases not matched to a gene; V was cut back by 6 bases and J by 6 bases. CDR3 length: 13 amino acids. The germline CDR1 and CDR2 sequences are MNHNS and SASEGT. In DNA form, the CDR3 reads TGTGCCAGCAGCCCGGGACAGGGAGGCGAGCAGTACTTC. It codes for CASSPGQGGEQYF.

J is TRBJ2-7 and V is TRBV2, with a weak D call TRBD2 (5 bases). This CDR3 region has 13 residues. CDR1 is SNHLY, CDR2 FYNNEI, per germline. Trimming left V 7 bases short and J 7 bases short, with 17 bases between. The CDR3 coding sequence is TGTGCCAGCAAGTCGGGATACTCTGAAGAGCAGTACTTC. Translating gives CASKSGYSEEQYF. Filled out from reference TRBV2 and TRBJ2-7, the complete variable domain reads EPEVTQTPSHQVTQMGQEVILRCVPISNHLYFYWYRQILGQKVEFLVSFYNNEISEKSEIFDDQFSVERPDGSNFTLKIRSTKLEDSAMYFCASKSGYSEEQYFGPGTRLTVT.

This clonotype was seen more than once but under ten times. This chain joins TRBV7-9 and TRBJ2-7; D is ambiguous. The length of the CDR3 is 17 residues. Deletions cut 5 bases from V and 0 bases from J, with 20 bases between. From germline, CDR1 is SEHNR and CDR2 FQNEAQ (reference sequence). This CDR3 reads CASSLQSGSTPSYEQYF. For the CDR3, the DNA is TGTGCCAGCAGCCTACAATCCGGGTCCACACCCTCCTACGAGCAGTACTTC. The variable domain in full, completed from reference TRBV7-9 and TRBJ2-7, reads DTGVSQNPRHKITKRGQNVTFRCDPISEHNRLYWYRQTLGQGPEFLTYFQNEAQLEKSRLLSDRFSAERPKGSFSTLEIQRTEQGDSAMYLCASSLQSGSTPSYEQYFGPGTRLTVT.

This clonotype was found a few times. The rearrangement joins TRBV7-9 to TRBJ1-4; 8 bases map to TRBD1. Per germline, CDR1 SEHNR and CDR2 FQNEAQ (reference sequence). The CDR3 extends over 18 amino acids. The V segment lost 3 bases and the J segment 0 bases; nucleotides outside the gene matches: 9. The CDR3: CASSFAPAGGSTNEKLFF. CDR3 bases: TGTGCCAGCAGCTTTGCCCCGGCAGGGGGCTCAACTAATGAAAAACTGTTTTTT.

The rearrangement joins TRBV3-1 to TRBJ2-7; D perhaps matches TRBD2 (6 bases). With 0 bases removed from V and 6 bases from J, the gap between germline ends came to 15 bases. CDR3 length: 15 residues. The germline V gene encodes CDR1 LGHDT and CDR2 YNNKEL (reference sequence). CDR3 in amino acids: CASSQDTAGTTEQYF. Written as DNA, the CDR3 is TGTGCCAGCAGCCAAGATACAGCGGGCACGACCGAGCAGTACTTC.

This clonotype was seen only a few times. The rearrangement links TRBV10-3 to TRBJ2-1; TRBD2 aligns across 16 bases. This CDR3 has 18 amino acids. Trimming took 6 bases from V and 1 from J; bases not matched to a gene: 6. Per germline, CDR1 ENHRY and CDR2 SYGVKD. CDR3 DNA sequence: TGTGCCATCAGGTCCGGGACTAGCGGGAGGGCGTCCTACAATGAGCAGTTCTTC. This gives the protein CAIRSGTSGRASYNEQFF.

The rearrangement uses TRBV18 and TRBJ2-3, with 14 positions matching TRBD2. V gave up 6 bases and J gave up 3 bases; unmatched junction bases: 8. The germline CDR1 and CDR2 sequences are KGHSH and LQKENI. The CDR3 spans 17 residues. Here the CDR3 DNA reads TGTGCCAGCTCGCCGGGACTAGCGGGAGTTCGGACAGATACGCAGTATTTT. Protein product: CASSPGLAGVRTDTQYF.

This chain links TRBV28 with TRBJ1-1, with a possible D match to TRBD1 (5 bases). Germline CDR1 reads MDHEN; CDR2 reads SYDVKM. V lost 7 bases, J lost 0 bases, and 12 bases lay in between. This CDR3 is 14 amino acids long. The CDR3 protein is CASNSGTMNTEAFF. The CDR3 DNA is TGTGCCAGCAACTCCGGGACGATGAACACTGAAGCTTTCTTT.

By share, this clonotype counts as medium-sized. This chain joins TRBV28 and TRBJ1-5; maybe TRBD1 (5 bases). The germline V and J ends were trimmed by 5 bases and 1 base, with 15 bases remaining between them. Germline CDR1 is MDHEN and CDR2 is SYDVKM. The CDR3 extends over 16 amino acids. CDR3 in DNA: TGTGCCAGCAGTCTCAACTCGGGGGTAAGCAATCAGCCCCAGCATTTT. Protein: CASSLNSGVSNQPQHF.

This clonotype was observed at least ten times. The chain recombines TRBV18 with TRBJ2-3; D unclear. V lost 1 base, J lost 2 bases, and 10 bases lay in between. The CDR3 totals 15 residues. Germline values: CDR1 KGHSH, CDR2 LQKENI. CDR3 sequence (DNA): TGTGCCAGCTCACCACTTGGTATAGACACAGATACGCAGTATTTT. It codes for CASSPLGIDTDTQYF. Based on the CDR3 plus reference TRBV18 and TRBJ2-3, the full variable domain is NAGVMQNPRHLVRRRGQEARLRCSPMKGHSHVYWYRQLPEEGLKFMVYLQKENIIDESGMPKERFSAEFPKEGPSILRIQQVVRGDSAAYFCASSPLGIDTDTQYFGPGTRLTVL.

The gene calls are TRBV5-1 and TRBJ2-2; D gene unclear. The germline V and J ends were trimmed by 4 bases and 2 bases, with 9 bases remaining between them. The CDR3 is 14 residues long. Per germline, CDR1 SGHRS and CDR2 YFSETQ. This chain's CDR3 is CASSPGSNTGELFF. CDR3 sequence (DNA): TGCGCCAGCAGCCCCGGTAGTAACACCGGGGAGCTGTTTTTT.